A selection of T cell receptor beta chains follows, all from one sample in a study of read filtering for tumor transcriptome and immune sequencing. TCRdb independently ran MiXCR on the reads; one entry per CDR3 protein. This sample has approximately 93,000 distinct CDR3 sequences, with roughly 21% found just once. The specimen was a population of CD138-negative cells sorted from bone marrow. Receptor source: a donor older than 35 with multiple myeloma. Both conserved end residues are part of each CDR3. The D gene is left open where the match is weak. Size values are once, few and many counts, or a class for expanded clones, and some rows have none.

d_call: TRBD1
j_call: TRBJ1-4
clone_size: many
v_call: TRBV4-1
cdr3_aa: CASSQDRIDRGEKLFF
cdr3_nt: TGCGCCAGCAGCCAGGACCGCATCGACAGGGGTGAAAAACTGTTTTTT

d_call: .
j_call: TRBJ2-2
clone_size: many
v_call: TRBV18
cdr3_aa: CASSPVRADTGELFF
cdr3_nt: TGTGCCAGCTCACCGGTCAGGGCGGACACCGGGGAGCTGTTTTTT

d_call: .
j_call: TRBJ2-7
clone_size: many
v_call: TRBV2
cdr3_aa: CASSEQESYEQYF
cdr3_nt: TGTGCCAGCAGTGAACAGGAATCCTACGAGCAGTACTTC

d_call: .
j_call: TRBJ1-1
clone_size: many
v_call: TRBV7-9
cdr3_aa: CASSARGLHTEAFF
cdr3_nt: TGTGCCAGCAGCGCTAGGGGTTTACACACTGAAGCTTTCTTT

d_call: .
j_call: TRBJ1-1
clone_size: .
v_call: TRBV7-9
cdr3_aa: CASSETLNTEAFF
cdr3_nt: TGTGCCAGCAGTGAGACCCTGAACACTGAAGCTTTCTTT

d_call: .
j_call: TRBJ1-3
clone_size: .
v_call: TRBV5-1
cdr3_aa: CASSLAGPNAGNTIYF
cdr3_nt: TGCGCCAGCAGCTTGGCCGGACCTAACGCTGGAAACACCATATATTTT

d_call: .
j_call: TRBJ2-5
clone_size: many
v_call: TRBV4-1
cdr3_aa: CASSQGQFQETQYF
cdr3_nt: TGCGCCAGCAGCCAAGGCCAGTTCCAAGAGACCCAGTACTTC

d_call: .
j_call: TRBJ2-5
clone_size: many
v_call: TRBV2
cdr3_aa: CASQEVQETQYF
cdr3_nt: TGTGCCAGCCAAGAGGTTCAAGAGACCCAGTACTTC

d_call: .
j_call: TRBJ2-7
clone_size: many
v_call: TRBV10-3
cdr3_aa: CARARTAEDEQYF
cdr3_nt: TGTGCCAGGGCGCGGACAGCGGAGGACGAGCAGTACTTC

d_call: .
j_call: TRBJ2-7
clone_size: many
v_call: TRBV2
cdr3_aa: CASRGTDFPYEQYF
cdr3_nt: TGTGCCAGTAGAGGCACAGATTTTCCCTACGAGCAGTACTTC

d_call: TRBD2
j_call: TRBJ2-5
clone_size: few
v_call: TRBV2
cdr3_aa: CASQRGGQETQYF
cdr3_nt: TGTGCCAGCCAGCGGGGGGGCCAGGAGACCCAGTACTTC

d_call: .
j_call: TRBJ1-5
clone_size: .
v_call: TRBV2
cdr3_aa: CASSEMGGLSNQPQHF
cdr3_nt: TGTGCCAGCAGTGAAATGGGGGGCCTCAGCAATCAGCCCCAGCATTTT

d_call: TRBD1
j_call: TRBJ2-3
clone_size: many
v_call: TRBV28
cdr3_aa: CASSSGTGTEDTQYF
cdr3_nt: TGTGCCAGCAGCTCCGGGACAGGGACAGAGGATACGCAGTATTTT

d_call: .
j_call: TRBJ1-1
clone_size: few
v_call: TRBV12-3/TRBV12-4
cdr3_aa: CASIFGGQVTEAFF
cdr3_nt: TGTGCCAGCATCTTCGGGGGGCAGGTCACTGAAGCTTTCTTT

d_call: .
j_call: TRBJ2-3
clone_size: .
v_call: TRBV28
cdr3_aa: CASSAGMANTDTQYF
cdr3_nt: TGTGCCAGCAGTGCCGGAATGGCAAACACAGATACGCAGTATTTT

d_call: .
j_call: TRBJ1-5
clone_size: few
v_call: TRBV28
cdr3_aa: CASSSTGSLTQHF
cdr3_nt: TGTGCCAGCAGTTCAACAGGGAGTTTGACCCAGCATTTT

d_call: TRBD2
j_call: TRBJ2-1
clone_size: .
v_call: TRBV28
cdr3_aa: CASSVSGGRYNEHFF
cdr3_nt: TGTGCCAGCAGTGTTAGCGGGGGTCGCTACAATGAGCACTTCTTC

d_call: .
j_call: TRBJ1-5
clone_size: once
v_call: TRBV19
cdr3_aa: CASCCPPGIRNQPQHF
cdr3_nt: TGTGCCAGTTGCTGCCCCCCGGGGATCCGCAATCAGCCCCAGCATTTT

d_call: .
j_call: TRBJ1-1
clone_size: many
v_call: TRBV24-1
cdr3_aa: CATSQNTEAFF
cdr3_nt: TGTGCCACCAGTCAGAACACTGAAGCTTTCTTT

d_call: .
j_call: TRBJ2-5
clone_size: many
v_call: TRBV7-9
cdr3_aa: CASSNQETQYF
cdr3_nt: TGTGCCAGCAGCAACCAAGAGACCCAGTACTTC

d_call: TRBD1
j_call: TRBJ1-1
clone_size: many
v_call: TRBV3-1
cdr3_aa: CASSSARAGGSRNTEAFF
cdr3_nt: TGTGCCAGCAGCTCGGCTCGGGCAGGGGGCTCGAGGAACACTGAAGCTTTCTTT

d_call: TRBD1
j_call: TRBJ2-1
clone_size: few
v_call: TRBV19
cdr3_aa: CATSIKVGTGEVNEQFF
cdr3_nt: TGTGCCACTAGTATCAAGGTCGGGACAGGAGAAGTTAATGAGCAGTTCTTC

d_call: .
j_call: TRBJ1-1
clone_size: many
v_call: TRBV11-2
cdr3_aa: CASSLTGRTEAFF
cdr3_nt: TGTGCCAGCAGCTTAACAGGGAGGACTGAAGCTTTCTTT

d_call: .
j_call: TRBJ2-1
clone_size: many
v_call: TRBV28
cdr3_aa: CASSLLKGEQFF
cdr3_nt: TGTGCCAGCAGTTTGTTAAAGGGTGAGCAGTTCTTC

d_call: .
j_call: TRBJ2-7
clone_size: few
v_call: TRBV2
cdr3_aa: CASSDARTASAYEQYF
cdr3_nt: TGTGCCAGCAGTGATGCTAGGACAGCGTCAGCCTACGAGCAGTACTTC

d_call: .
j_call: TRBJ1-3
clone_size: .
v_call: TRBV29-1
cdr3_aa: CSVELGSFLGNTIYF
cdr3_nt: TGCAGCGTGGAGTTGGGATCTTTCCTGGGAAACACCATATATTTT

d_call: .
j_call: TRBJ2-3
clone_size: many
v_call: TRBV7-9
cdr3_aa: CASSVHGSTDTQYF
cdr3_nt: TGTGCCAGCAGCGTGCACGGAAGCACAGATACGCAGTATTTT

d_call: .
j_call: TRBJ1-1
clone_size: many
v_call: TRBV7-3
cdr3_aa: CASSEYRKTEAFF
cdr3_nt: TGTGCCAGCAGCGAATACAGGAAAACTGAAGCTTTCTTT

d_call: .
j_call: TRBJ2-1
clone_size: .
v_call: TRBV11-2
cdr3_aa: CASSPRDFPYNEQFF
cdr3_nt: TGTGCCAGCAGCCCCCGGGACTTCCCCTACAATGAGCAGTTCTTC

d_call: .
j_call: TRBJ1-1
clone_size: many
v_call: TRBV6-2/TRBV6-3
cdr3_aa: CASSLRGGNTEAFF
cdr3_nt: TGTGCCAGCAGTTTGAGAGGGGGGAACACTGAAGCTTTCTTT

d_call: .
j_call: TRBJ2-2
clone_size: .
v_call: TRBV7-3
cdr3_aa: CTSSPDANTGELFF
cdr3_nt: TGTACCAGCAGCCCAGATGCGAACACCGGGGAGCTGTTTTTT

d_call: .
j_call: TRBJ2-5
clone_size: few
v_call: TRBV24-1
cdr3_aa: CATSDLTDETQYF
cdr3_nt: TGTGCCACCAGTGACTTGACCGATGAGACCCAGTACTTC

d_call: TRBD1
j_call: TRBJ2-2
clone_size: many
v_call: TRBV7-3
cdr3_aa: CASSSPGQGATGELFF
cdr3_nt: TGTGCCAGCAGCTCCCCGGGACAGGGGGCTACCGGGGAGCTGTTTTTT

d_call: .
j_call: TRBJ1-5
clone_size: .
v_call: TRBV27
cdr3_aa: CASSSPTVSQPQHF
cdr3_nt: TGTGCCAGCAGTTCCCCGACAGTCAGTCAGCCCCAGCATTTT

d_call: TRBD2
j_call: TRBJ2-2
clone_size: .
v_call: TRBV5-3
cdr3_aa: CARNPAGENTGELFF
cdr3_nt: TGTGCCAGAAACCCAGCGGGGGAGAACACCGGGGAGCTGTTTTTT

d_call: TRBD2
j_call: TRBJ2-5
clone_size: many
v_call: TRBV28
cdr3_aa: CASSRKGLAKTQYF
cdr3_nt: TGTGCCAGCAGCCGAAAGGGACTAGCAAAGACCCAGTACTTC

d_call: TRBD1
j_call: TRBJ2-1
clone_size: many
v_call: TRBV29-1
cdr3_aa: CTSGGTGDNEQFF
cdr3_nt: TGCACGTCCGGCGGGACAGGGGACAATGAGCAGTTCTTC

d_call: .
j_call: TRBJ2-2
clone_size: .
v_call: TRBV7-9
cdr3_aa: CASSPAASNTGELFF
cdr3_nt: TGTGCCAGCAGCCCCGCTGCCTCGAACACCGGGGAGCTGTTTTTT

d_call: TRBD2
j_call: TRBJ2-1
clone_size: many
v_call: TRBV5-1
cdr3_aa: CASSPMTSANEQFF
cdr3_nt: TGCGCCAGCAGCCCCATGACTAGCGCCAATGAGCAGTTCTTC

d_call: .
j_call: TRBJ2-3
clone_size: .
v_call: TRBV5-1
cdr3_aa: CASSFVRQGTDAQYF
cdr3_nt: TGCGCCAGCAGCTTCGTCCGCCAGGGCACAGATGCGCAGTATTTT

d_call: TRBD2
j_call: TRBJ2-2
clone_size: many
v_call: TRBV6-2/TRBV6-3
cdr3_aa: CASSYARTSGGHPGELFF
cdr3_nt: TGTGCCAGCAGTTACGCTCGGACTAGCGGGGGGCATCCTGGGGAGCTGTTTTTT

d_call: .
j_call: TRBJ1-5
clone_size: few
v_call: TRBV7-8
cdr3_aa: CASSLMGRYQPQHF
cdr3_nt: TGTGCCAGCAGCTTAATGGGAAGGTATCAGCCCCAGCATTTT

d_call: .
j_call: TRBJ2-5
clone_size: many
v_call: TRBV2
cdr3_aa: CASRDGQETQYF
cdr3_nt: TGTGCCAGCAGGGATGGCCAAGAGACCCAGTACTTC

d_call: .
j_call: TRBJ1-3
clone_size: once
v_call: TRBV5-1
cdr3_aa: CASSLAGYGNTIYF
cdr3_nt: TGCGCCAGCAGCTTGGCAGGGTACGGAAACACCATATATTTT

d_call: .
j_call: TRBJ1-3
clone_size: few
v_call: TRBV18
cdr3_aa: CASSRMPGQGNTIYF
cdr3_nt: TGTGCCAGCTCACGCATGCCGGGACAAGGAAACACCATATATTTT

d_call: .
j_call: TRBJ1-5
clone_size: many
v_call: TRBV5-1
cdr3_aa: CASSLWLNQPQHF
cdr3_nt: TGCGCCAGCAGCTTGTGGCTGAATCAGCCCCAGCATTTT

d_call: .
j_call: TRBJ2-7
clone_size: many
v_call: TRBV5-1
cdr3_aa: CASRWDTSSYEQYF
cdr3_nt: TGCGCCAGCCGGTGGGACACAAGCTCCTACGAGCAGTACTTC

d_call: .
j_call: TRBJ2-7
clone_size: many
v_call: TRBV5-1
cdr3_aa: CASSATYEQYF
cdr3_nt: TGCGCCAGCAGCGCCACCTACGAGCAGTACTTC

d_call: TRBD1
j_call: TRBJ1-1
clone_size: .
v_call: TRBV7-8
cdr3_aa: CASSLRQGRTEAFF
cdr3_nt: TGTGCCAGCAGCTTAAGACAGGGGCGGACTGAAGCTTTCTTT

d_call: .
j_call: TRBJ1-4
clone_size: many
v_call: TRBV2
cdr3_aa: CASSEFATYDEKLFF
cdr3_nt: TGTGCCAGCAGTGAATTTGCAACATACGATGAAAAACTGTTTTTT

d_call: .
j_call: TRBJ1-4
clone_size: .
v_call: TRBV11-2
cdr3_aa: CASSPTVRANEKLFF
cdr3_nt: TGTGCCAGCAGCCCGACGGTACGAGCTAATGAAAAACTGTTTTTT

d_call: .
j_call: TRBJ2-7
clone_size: few
v_call: TRBV18
cdr3_aa: CASSHQEDSYEQYF
cdr3_nt: TGTGCCAGCTCACACCAAGAGGACAGTTACGAGCAGTACTTC

d_call: .
j_call: TRBJ1-5
clone_size: .
v_call: TRBV20-1
cdr3_aa: CSASPQGMNQPQHF
cdr3_nt: TGCAGTGCTAGCCCGCAGGGGATGAATCAGCCCCAGCATTTT

d_call: TRBD1
j_call: TRBJ2-4
clone_size: .
v_call: TRBV7-2
cdr3_aa: CASIREPGTGGVFPKF
cdr3_nt: TGTGCCAGCATCCGAGAACCCGGGACAGGGGGCGTTTTCCCAAAATTC

d_call: .
j_call: TRBJ2-5
clone_size: .
v_call: TRBV27
cdr3_aa: CASSLRPRGRETQYF
cdr3_nt: TGTGCCAGCAGTTTACGCCCCCGGGGTAGGGAGACCCAGTACTTC